This TCR beta chain was documented in a study of CD8 T cells in Susac syndrome (dated by TCRdb to about 2019). For the study in its entirety: Of the Susac syndrome patients who were sequenced, under ten were in clinical remission while 5 or 6 had clinically active disease. CD8+ T cell repertoire clonality was compared between 11 to 12 healthy donors, approximately 14 Susac syndrome patients and 15 multiple sclerosis patients. The study used repertoire sequencing to test whether antigen drove CD8+ T cell activation and differentiation in Susac syndrome. Susac syndrome patients were therapy-naive, on corticosteroids (some also receiving IVIg), or on IVIg alone at blood withdrawal.

Peripheral blood CD8+ and CD4+ T cells from healthy donors, Susac syndrome patients and multiple sclerosis patients were profiled by high-throughput TCR beta sequencing. Recently defined diagnostic criteria for definite or probable disease were met by the Susac syndrome patients. Bulk CD8+ and CD4+ T cells were purified by magnetic negative isolation, whereas CD8+ TEMRA cells were enriched by FACS. Blood was drawn into EDTA tubes, processed within 24 hours, and PBMCs were isolated by density gradient centrifugation. PBMCs intended for TCR sequencing were frozen in liquid nitrogen and were later thawed in a 37 degrees C water bath. Purity of sorted or isolated CD4+, CD8+ and CD8+ TEMRA cells was at least 90%. RNA was extracted with the RNeasy kit and roughly 0.5 to 1 ug was reverse transcribed using random hexamers. The immunoSEQ multiplex PCR assay, covering 54 Vbeta and 13 Jbeta segments, was used to amplify TCR beta CDR3 regions. PCR amplification bias was corrected by using a synthetic template baseline for primer optimization and computational correction. Regarding the original processing steps: Reads were annotated to V, D and J genes per IMGT and analyzed with immunoSEQ Analyzer, keeping only productive sequences. Clonality was calculated as one minus the Shannon entropy normalized by log2 of the number of productive unique sequences. For each patient and control, public and private clones were evaluated among the 100 most prevalent clones. Clones were defined as Susac-specific if absent from the healthy and MS cohorts, from more than 900 published viral clones and from other ImmuneACCESS disease sequences. TCRdb cleaned the public reads at Q25 with fastp, built clones with MiXCR and kept in-frame beta chains. Every distinct CDR3 protein forms one entry, paired with its most common genes and DNA. TCRdb, not the original authors, processed these V and J calls. This sample gives about 83,000 distinct CDR3 sequences in total; approximately 96% of them show up just once. The biggest ten clones account for approximately 0.39% of the sample.

This clonotype has just one count. The antigen this receptor binds is unknown. Base qualities are not provided; no much larger clone lies one nucleotide away. One read alone is a weak basis. General conclusions and limits of the study: Some 15 and five Susac-specific public clones were found in the total CD8+ and CD8+ TEMRA repertoires, respectively. Clonal expansion was observed in Susac syndrome CD8+ repertoires, with the highest expansion in CD8+ TEMRA cells and greater expansion in clinically active than in remitting patients. The number of individuals in the TCR sequencing and HLA analysis was acknowledged as relatively small.

Sequences were obtained from CD8+ T cells from PBMCs. The TCR comes from a human donor with Susac syndrome.

At the DNA level, the sequence is TGTGCCAGTAGCCTCGTTAGTAGAAGCACAGATACGCAGTATTTT. Translated, this gives CASSLVSRSTDTQYF. The chain is encoded by TRBV19 joined to TRBJ2-3, with the D segment identity uncertain. The germline ends are 13 bases apart after V is trimmed by 6 bases and J by 0 bases. CDR1 and CDR2 were assigned from the germline V gene (reference sequence) as LNHDA and SQIVND. The CDR3 numbers 15 residues from cysteine through phenylalanine. Only CDR3 DNA remains: 45 bases, in frame from the first base. Here the CDR3 is joined to the reference TRBV19 and TRBJ2-3 genes, and the full variable domain is: DGGITQSPKYLFRKEGQNVTLSCEQNLNHDAMYWYRQDPGQGLRLIYYSQIVNDFQKGDIAEGYSVSREKKESFPLTVTSAQKNPTAFYLCASSLVSRSTDTQYFGPGTRLTVL.